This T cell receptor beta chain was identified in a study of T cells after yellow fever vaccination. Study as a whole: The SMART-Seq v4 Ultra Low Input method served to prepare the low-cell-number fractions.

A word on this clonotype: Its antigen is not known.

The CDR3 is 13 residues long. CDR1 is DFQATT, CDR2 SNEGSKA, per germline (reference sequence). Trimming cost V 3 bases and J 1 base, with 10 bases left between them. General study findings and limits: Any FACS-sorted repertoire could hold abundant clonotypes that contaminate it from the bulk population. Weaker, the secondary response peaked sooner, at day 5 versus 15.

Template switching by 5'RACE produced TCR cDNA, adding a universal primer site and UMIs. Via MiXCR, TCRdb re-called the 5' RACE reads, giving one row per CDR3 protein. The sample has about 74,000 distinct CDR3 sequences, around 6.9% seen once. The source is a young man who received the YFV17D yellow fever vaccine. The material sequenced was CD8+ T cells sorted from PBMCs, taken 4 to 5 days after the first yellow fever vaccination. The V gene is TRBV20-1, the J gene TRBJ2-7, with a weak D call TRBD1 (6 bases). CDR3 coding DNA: TGCAGTGCTAGGGAAGGGGGATCCTACGAGCAGTACTTC. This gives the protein CSAREGGSYEQYF.